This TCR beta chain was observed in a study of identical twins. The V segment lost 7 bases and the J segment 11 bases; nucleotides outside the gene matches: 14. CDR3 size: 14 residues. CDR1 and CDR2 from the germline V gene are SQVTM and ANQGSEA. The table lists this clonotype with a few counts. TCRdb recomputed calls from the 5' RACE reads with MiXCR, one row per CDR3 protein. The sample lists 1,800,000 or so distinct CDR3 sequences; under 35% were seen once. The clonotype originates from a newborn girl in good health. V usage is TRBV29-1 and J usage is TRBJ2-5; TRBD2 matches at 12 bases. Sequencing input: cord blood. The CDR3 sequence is CSAIGTSGGNEQYF. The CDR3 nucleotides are TGCAGCGCAATTGGAACTAGCGGGGGGAATGAGCAGTACTTC. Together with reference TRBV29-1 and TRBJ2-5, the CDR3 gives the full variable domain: SAVISQKPSRDICQRGTSLTIQCQVDSQVTMMFWYRQQPGQSLTLIATANQGSEATYESGFVIDKFPISRPNLTFSTLTVSNMSPEDSSIYLCSAIGTSGGNEQYFGPGTRLLVL.